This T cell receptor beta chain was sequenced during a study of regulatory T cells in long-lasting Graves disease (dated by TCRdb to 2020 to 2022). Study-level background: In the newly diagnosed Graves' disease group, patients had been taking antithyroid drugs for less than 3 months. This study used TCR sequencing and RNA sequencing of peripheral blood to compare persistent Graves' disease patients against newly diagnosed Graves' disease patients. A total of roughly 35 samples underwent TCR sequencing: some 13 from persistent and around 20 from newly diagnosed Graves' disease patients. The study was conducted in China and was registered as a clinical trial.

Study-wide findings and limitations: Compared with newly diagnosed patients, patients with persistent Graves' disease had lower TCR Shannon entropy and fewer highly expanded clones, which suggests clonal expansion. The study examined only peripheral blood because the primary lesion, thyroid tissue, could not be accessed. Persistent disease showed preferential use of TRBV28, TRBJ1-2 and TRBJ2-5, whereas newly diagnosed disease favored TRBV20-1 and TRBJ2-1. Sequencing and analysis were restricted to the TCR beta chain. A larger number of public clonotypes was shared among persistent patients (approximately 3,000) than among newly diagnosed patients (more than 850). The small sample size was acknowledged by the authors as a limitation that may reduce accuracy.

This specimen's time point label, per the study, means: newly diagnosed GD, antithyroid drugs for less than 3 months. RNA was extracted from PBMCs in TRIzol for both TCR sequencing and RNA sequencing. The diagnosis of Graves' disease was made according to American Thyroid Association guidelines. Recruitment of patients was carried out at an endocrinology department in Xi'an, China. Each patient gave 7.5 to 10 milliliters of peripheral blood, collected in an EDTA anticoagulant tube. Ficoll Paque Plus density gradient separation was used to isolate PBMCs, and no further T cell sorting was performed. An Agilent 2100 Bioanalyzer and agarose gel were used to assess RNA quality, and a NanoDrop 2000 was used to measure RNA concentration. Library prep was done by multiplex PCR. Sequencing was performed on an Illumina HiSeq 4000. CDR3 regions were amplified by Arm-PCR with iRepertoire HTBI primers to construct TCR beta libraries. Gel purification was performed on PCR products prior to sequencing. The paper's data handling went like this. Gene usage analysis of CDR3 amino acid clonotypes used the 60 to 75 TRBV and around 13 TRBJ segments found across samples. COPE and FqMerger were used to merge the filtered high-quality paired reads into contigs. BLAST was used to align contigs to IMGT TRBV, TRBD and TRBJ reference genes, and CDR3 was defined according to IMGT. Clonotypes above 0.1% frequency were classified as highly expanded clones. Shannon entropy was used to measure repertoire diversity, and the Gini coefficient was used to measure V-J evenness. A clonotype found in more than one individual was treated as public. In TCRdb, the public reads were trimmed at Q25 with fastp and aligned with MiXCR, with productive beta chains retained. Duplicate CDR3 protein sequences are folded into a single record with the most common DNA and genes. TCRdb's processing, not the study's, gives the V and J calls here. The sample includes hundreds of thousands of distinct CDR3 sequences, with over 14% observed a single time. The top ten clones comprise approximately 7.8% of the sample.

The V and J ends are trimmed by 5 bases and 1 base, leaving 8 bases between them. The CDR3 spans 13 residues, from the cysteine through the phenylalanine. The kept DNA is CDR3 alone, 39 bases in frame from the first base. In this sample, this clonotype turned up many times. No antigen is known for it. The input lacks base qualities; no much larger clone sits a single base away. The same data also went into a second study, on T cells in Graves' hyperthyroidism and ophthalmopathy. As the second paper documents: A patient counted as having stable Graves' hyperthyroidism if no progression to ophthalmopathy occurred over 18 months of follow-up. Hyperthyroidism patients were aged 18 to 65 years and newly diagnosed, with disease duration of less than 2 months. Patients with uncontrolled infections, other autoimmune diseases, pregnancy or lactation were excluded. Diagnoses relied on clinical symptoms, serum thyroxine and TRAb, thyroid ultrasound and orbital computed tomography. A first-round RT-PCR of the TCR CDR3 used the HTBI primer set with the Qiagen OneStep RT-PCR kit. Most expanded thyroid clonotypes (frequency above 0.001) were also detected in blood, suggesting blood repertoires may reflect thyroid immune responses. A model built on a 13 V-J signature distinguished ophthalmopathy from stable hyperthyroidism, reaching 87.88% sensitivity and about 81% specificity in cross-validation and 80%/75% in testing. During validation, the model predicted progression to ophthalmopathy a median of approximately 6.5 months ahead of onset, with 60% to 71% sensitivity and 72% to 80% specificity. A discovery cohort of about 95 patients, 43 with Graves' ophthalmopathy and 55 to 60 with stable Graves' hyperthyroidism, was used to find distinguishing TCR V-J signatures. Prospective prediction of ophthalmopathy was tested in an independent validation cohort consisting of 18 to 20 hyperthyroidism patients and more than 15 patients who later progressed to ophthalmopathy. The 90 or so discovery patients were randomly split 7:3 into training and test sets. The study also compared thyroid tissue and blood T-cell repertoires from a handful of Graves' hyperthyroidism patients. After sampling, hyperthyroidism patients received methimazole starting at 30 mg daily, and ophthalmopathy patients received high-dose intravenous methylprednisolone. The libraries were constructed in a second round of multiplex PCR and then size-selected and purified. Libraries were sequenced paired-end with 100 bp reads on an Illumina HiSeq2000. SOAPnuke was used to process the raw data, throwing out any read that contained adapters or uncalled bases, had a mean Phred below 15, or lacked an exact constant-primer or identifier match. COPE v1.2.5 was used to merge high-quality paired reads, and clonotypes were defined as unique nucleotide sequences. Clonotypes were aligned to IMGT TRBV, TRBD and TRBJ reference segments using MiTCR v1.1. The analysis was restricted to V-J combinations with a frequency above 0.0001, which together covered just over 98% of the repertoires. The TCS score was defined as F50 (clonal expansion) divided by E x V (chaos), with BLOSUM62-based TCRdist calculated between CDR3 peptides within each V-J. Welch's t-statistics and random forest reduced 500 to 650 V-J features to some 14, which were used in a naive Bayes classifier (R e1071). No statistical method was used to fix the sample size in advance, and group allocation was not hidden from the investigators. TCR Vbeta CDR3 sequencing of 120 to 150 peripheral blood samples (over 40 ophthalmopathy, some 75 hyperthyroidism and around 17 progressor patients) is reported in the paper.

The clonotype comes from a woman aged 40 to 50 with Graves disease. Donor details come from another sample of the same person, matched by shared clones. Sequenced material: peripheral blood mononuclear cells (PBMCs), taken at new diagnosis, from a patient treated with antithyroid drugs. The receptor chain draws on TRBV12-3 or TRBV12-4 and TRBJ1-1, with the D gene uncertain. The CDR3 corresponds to CASSLNQNTEAFF. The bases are TGTGCCAGCAGTCTCAACCAGAACACTGAAGCTTTCTTT.